The 22 T cell receptor beta chains presented below share a single source sample, sequenced in a study of blood T cell repertoires in COVID-19. Sequencing used immunoSEQ multiplex PCR; TCRdb keeps in-frame clones, though not all of them. The sample lists about 250,000 clones, more than 85% occurring once. Sequences were obtained from PBMCs or T cells enriched from blood (not recorded which). The receptors originated from a man aged 35-49 years who had recovered from COVID-19.

V gene TRBV28 combines with J gene TRBJ2-1, with TRBD2 matching over 10 bases. V was pared by 5 bases and J by 7 bases, with 11 bases of the junction left unmatched. The CDR3 is 16 residues long. Germline V CDR1 and CDR2: MDHEN, SYDVKM. In nucleotides, the CDR3 is TGTGCCAGCAGTATAACAAGCGGGAGGGCTTGGAATGAGCAGTTCTTC. Amino acid sequence: CASSITSGRAWNEQFF.

The V gene is TRBV5-8, the J gene TRBJ1-1; the D gene is possibly TRBD1 (5 bases). V dropped 5 bases and J dropped 5 bases, with 16 bases sitting between them. Germline CDR1 SGHTS, CDR2 YDEGEE. This CDR3 has 14 residues. The CDR3 DNA follows: TGTGCCAGCAGTCTCGTGGGGGGAGAAACTGAAGCTTTCTTT. This sequence encodes CASSLVGGETEAFF.

The CDR3 loop reads CASSSRTGYTYEQYF. CDR3 coding DNA: TGTGCCAGCAGCTCCCGGACAGGATACACCTACGAGCAGTACTTC. The V gene is TRBV13, the J gene TRBJ2-7, with 7 bases aligning to TRBD1. Germline loops: CDR1 PRHDT, CDR2 FYEKMQ (reference sequence). J gave up 2 bases and V 4 bases, and 8 bases lay outside the gene matches. The CDR3 is made up of 15 amino acids.

The chain uses TRBV19 and TRBJ1-5, with D possibly being TRBD1 (6 bases). Germline CDR1 and CDR2: LNHDA and SQIVND (reference sequence). The CDR3 is 16 amino acids. The V end lost 9 bases, the J end lost 0 bases, and 18 bases lay between the germline ends. The chain's CDR3 is CASTPQGQISNQPQHF. CDR3 DNA: TGTGCCAGCACCCCCCAGGGGCAAATTAGCAATCAGCCCCAGCATTTT.

This clone was counted once. The CDR3 region is CASSLGTGGSPLHF. The CDR3 region has the DNA TGCGCCAGCAGCTTAGGGACAGGGGGATCACCCCTCCACTTT. The J gene is TRBJ1-6, the V gene TRBV5-1; 11 nucleotides match TRBD1. This CDR3 spans 14 amino acids. V dropped 2 bases and J dropped 10; count of bases not matched to a gene: 2. From germline, CDR1 is SGHRS and CDR2 YFSETQ.

In DNA, the CDR3 is TGCGCCAGCATTCTAGGACAGGGGGCGGGAAACACCATATATTTT. As protein: CASILGQGAGNTIYF. V usage is TRBV10-1 and J usage is TRBJ1-3; 11 positions agree with TRBD1. Germline values: CDR1 WNHNN, CDR2 SYGVQD (reference sequence). The CDR3 has 15 amino acids. J gave up 4 bases and V 7 bases, and 6 bases lay outside the gene matches.

The genes are TRBV19 and TRBJ2-1; D possibly corresponds to TRBD2 (6 bases). Germline CDR1 and CDR2: LNHDA and SQIVND (reference sequence). The germline V and J ends were trimmed by 4 bases and 5 bases, with 24 bases remaining between them. This CDR3 spans 18 amino acids. This CDR3 is CASSTSSGWLANNNEQFF. The CDR3 region has the DNA TGTGCCAGTAGTACCTCAAGCGGATGGCTAGCGAACAACAATGAGCAGTTCTTC.

The rearrangement joins TRBV19 to TRBJ1-5; D not certain. Germline V gene data show CDR1 as LNHDA and CDR2 as SQIVND (reference sequence). The CDR3 covers 19 residues. With 6 bases removed from V and 2 bases from J, the gap between germline ends came to 26 bases. Here the CDR3 DNA reads TGTGCCAGTAGCATTAGGGTGGCAGCACTTTCGGGAGGCAATCAGCCCCAGCATTTT. It yields the protein CASSIRVAALSGGNQPQHF.

The chain employs TRBV5-5 and TRBJ2-5; 8 nucleotides align to TRBD1. The J segment lost 4 bases and the V segment lost 2 bases, leaving 4 bases of the junction unmatched. The CDR3 contains 14 residues. Per germline, CDR1 SGHKS and CDR2 YYEKEE (reference sequence). The CDR3 here is CASSLRQGRETQYF. DNA of the CDR3: TGTGCCAGCAGCTTAAGACAGGGGCGAGAGACCCAGTACTTC.

The chain uses TRBV5-4 and TRBJ2-5, with a possible D match to TRBD2 (6 bases). The CDR3 has 16 residues. Germline values: CDR1 SGHNT, CDR2 YYREEE (reference sequence). V was cut by 0 bases and J by 1 base, with 13 bases left in between. In DNA, the CDR3 is TGTGCCAGCAGCTTGGGGCGGGGTATCCTCCAAGAGACCCAGTACTTC. Its translation: CASSLGRGILQETQYF.

V gene TRBV5-6 combines with J gene TRBJ1-3; 8 nucleotides agree with TRBD1. From germline, CDR1 is SGHDT and CDR2 YYEEEE. The CDR3 extends over 17 amino acids. The ends lost 2 bases at V and 0 bases at J; junction bases unmatched: 7. The CDR3, as DNA: TGTGCCAGCAGCTTCAAGACAGGGGAACGCTCTGGAAACACCATATATTTT. Encoded protein: CASSFKTGERSGNTIYF.

The chain joins TRBV12-3 or TRBV12-4 to TRBJ2-1, with 7 bases identical to TRBD2. V lost 2 bases, J lost 9 bases, and 4 bases stayed unmatched. There are 13 residues in the CDR3. The CDR3 is CASSLPGGGEQFF. CDR3 nucleotides: TGTGCCAGCAGTTTACCGGGGGGTGGTGAGCAGTTCTTC.

The chain has TRBV7-3 and TRBJ1-1; D possibly corresponds to TRBD1 (5 bases). The ends were cut back, 3 bases at V and 8 bases at J, with 10 bases in the middle. Germline lookup yields CDR1 SGHTA and CDR2 FQGTGA. The CDR3 runs to 12 residues. The CDR3 is CASSFAQGEAFF. The DNA for the CDR3 is TGTGCCAGCAGCTTTGCGCAGGGAGAAGCTTTCTTT.

The V gene is TRBV4-2, the J gene TRBJ2-7, with 10 bases fitting TRBD2. Germline-derived CDR1 and CDR2 are LGHNA and YNFKEQ. With V trimmed by 1 base and J by 0 bases, 12 bases remained unmatched. The CDR3 consists of 19 residues. The CDR3 here is CASSQAFRDLAGVSYEQYF. The CDR3 nucleotides are TGTGCCAGCAGCCAAGCATTTCGGGATCTAGCGGGAGTCTCCTACGAGCAGTACTTC.

The chain combines TRBV5-1 with TRBJ2-2; D gene uncertain. This CDR3 has 14 residues. V was shortened by 2 bases and J by 0 bases, with 5 bases between the two germline ends. Germline V gene lookup returns CDR1 SGHRS and CDR2 YFSETQ. The CDR3 DNA is TGCGCCAGCAGCTTACAGACGAACACCGGGGAGCTGTTTTTT. It yields the protein CASSLQTNTGELFF.

V usage is TRBV5-6 and J usage is TRBJ2-2; 10 bases are shared with TRBD1. This CDR3 has 19 residues. The trim removed 4 bases at V and 2 bases at J, leaving 14 bases unmatched. Germline CDR1 is SGHDT and CDR2 is YYEEEE. The CDR3 reads CASSPTRQGAKLNTGELFF. The CDR3 nucleotides are TGTGCCAGCAGCCCAACTAGACAGGGGGCGAAACTTAACACCGGGGAGCTGTTTTTT.

This clone was counted a single time. This chain links TRBV19 with TRBJ2-1; TRBD2 matches at 7 bases. After removal of 2 bases from V and 6 bases from J, the junction contained 4 bases not matched to a gene. The CDR3 extends over 14 amino acids. CDR1 and CDR2 from the germline V gene are LNHDA and SQIVND (reference sequence). The CDR3 DNA reads TGTGCCAGTAGTATACGACTAGCTGGCAATGAGCAGTTCTTC. Protein product: CASSIRLAGNEQFF.

The chain combines TRBV18 with TRBJ2-1; a possible D gene is TRBD2 (5 bases). The V gene's germline CDR1 is KGHSH and CDR2 LQKENI. V was clipped by 4 bases and J by 6 bases, with 13 bases between them. CDR3 length: 14 amino acids. CDR3 DNA: TGTGCCAGCTCACTCCAAACGGGGTTCAATGAGCAGTTCTTC. Its translation: CASSLQTGFNEQFF.

This clone occurred a few times. The chain recombines TRBV27 with TRBJ1-5, with D perhaps TRBD1 (5 bases). CDR1 is MNHEY and CDR2 is SMNVEV in the germline V gene (reference sequence). The V and J ends lost 0 bases and 6 bases respectively, with 12 bases between them. This CDR3 has 15 amino acids. Here the CDR3 DNA reads TGTGCCAGCAGTTTATCCAGGGTTCGTCCTCAGCCCCAGCATTTT. It codes for CASSLSRVRPQPQHF.

This clone was observed many times. V and J are TRBV5-1 and TRBJ2-7, with 8 bases that match TRBD2. Per germline, CDR1 SGHRS and CDR2 YFSETQ. The CDR3 has 15 residues. The V gene end was trimmed by 7 bases and the J gene end by 4 bases; junction bases not matched to a gene: 13. The CDR3 nucleotides are TGCGCCAGCGGCTCCCCGGGACTAGGTTTTTACGAGCAGTACTTC. Its protein is CASGSPGLGFYEQYF.

This chain links TRBV6-1 with TRBJ1-2; D is perhaps TRBD1 (5 bases). The CDR3 totals 16 residues. The germline V gene has CDR1 MNHNS and CDR2 SASEGT. V lost 1 base, J lost 4 bases, and 16 bases lay in between. The CDR3 spells CASSEDGRGLFYGYTF. The CDR3, as DNA: TGTGCCAGCAGTGAAGACGGGCGGGGGTTGTTCTATGGCTACACCTTC.

J is TRBJ2-5 and V is TRBV16, with 8 bases lining up with TRBD1. From germline, CDR1 is KGHSY and CDR2 FQNENV. J was trimmed by 5 bases and V by 4 bases; bases with no gene match: 9. This CDR3 comprises 15 residues. For the CDR3, the DNA is TGTGCCAGCAGCCCCGAGACAGGGGACCGGGAGACCCAGTACTTC. It translates to CASSPETGDRETQYF.